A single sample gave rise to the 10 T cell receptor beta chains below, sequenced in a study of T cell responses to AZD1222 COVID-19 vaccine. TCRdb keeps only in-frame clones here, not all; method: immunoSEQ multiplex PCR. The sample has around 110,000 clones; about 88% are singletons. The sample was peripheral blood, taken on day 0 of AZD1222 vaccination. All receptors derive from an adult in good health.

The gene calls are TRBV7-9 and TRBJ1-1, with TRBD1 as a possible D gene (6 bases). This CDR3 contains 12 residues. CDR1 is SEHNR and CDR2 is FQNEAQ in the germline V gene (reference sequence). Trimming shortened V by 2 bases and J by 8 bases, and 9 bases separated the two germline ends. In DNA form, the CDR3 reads TGTGCCAGCAGCTTAAGGACAGAAGAAGCTTTCTTT. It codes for CASSLRTEEAFF.

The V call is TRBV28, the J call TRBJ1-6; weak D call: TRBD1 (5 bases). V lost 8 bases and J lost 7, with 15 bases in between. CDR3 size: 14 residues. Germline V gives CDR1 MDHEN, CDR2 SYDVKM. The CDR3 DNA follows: TGTGCCAGCGCAGTACCGGGGGAAAATTCACCCCTCCACTTT. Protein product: CASAVPGENSPLHF.

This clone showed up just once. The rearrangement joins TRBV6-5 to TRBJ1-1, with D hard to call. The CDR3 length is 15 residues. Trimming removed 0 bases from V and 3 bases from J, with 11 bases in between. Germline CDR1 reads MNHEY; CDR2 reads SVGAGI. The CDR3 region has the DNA TGTGCCAGCAGTTACTCGGGTCGGCGGGACACTGAAGCTTTCTTT. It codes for CASSYSGRRDTEAFF.

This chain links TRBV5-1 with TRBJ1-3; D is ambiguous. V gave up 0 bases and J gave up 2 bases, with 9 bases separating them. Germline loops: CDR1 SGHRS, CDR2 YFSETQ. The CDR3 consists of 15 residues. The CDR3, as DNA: TGCGCCAGCAGCTTGGGCGGGGTGGCTGGAAACACCATATATTTT. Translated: CASSLGGVAGNTIYF.

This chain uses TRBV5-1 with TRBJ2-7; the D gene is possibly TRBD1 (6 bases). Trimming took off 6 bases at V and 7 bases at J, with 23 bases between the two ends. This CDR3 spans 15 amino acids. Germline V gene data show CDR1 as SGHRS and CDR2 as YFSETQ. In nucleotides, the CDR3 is TGCGCCAGCACCCTTCTTTCGGCAGGGCAGGGGGAGCAGTACTTC. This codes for CASTLLSAGQGEQYF.

CDR3 region: CASSSLAGLGSPLHF. DNA for the CDR3: TGTGCCAGCAGCTCTCTCGCAGGGCTGGGTTCACCCCTCCACTTT. This chain connects TRBV11-2 to TRBJ1-6; D perhaps matches TRBD1 (5 bases). The germline V and J ends were trimmed by 4 bases and 9 bases, with 16 bases remaining between them. The germline V gene encodes CDR1 SGHAT and CDR2 FQNNGV. There are 15 residues in the CDR3.

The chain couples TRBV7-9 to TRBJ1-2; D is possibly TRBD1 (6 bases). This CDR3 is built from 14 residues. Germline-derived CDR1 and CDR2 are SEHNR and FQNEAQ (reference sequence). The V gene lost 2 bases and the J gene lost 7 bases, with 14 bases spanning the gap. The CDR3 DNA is TGTGCCAGCAGCTTATCAGGGGTCCGTGGTGGCTACACCTTC. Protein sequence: CASSLSGVRGGYTF.

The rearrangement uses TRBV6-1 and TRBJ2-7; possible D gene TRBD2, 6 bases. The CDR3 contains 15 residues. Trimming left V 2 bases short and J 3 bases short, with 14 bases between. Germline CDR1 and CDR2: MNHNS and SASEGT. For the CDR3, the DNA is TGTGCCAGCAGTGAATTGGCTAGCGAATACTACGAGCAGTACTTC. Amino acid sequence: CASSELASEYYEQYF.

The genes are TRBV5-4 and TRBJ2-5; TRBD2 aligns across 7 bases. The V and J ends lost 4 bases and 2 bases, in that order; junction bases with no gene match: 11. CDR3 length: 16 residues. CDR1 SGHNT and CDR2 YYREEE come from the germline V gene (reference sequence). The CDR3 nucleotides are TGTGCCAGCAGCCTAGAGATAGCGGGCAATCAAGAGACCCAGTACTTC. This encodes CASSLEIAGNQETQYF.

The CDR3 protein is CASTPGATKNIQYF. The DNA of the CDR3 is TGTGCCAGCACCCCGGGGGCGACCAAAAACATTCAGTACTTC. This chain links TRBV28 with TRBJ2-4; D is tentatively TRBD1 or TRBD2 (6 bases each). This CDR3 region has 14 residues. V gave up 7 bases and J gave up 2 bases, with 12 bases separating them. From germline, CDR1 is MDHEN and CDR2 SYDVKM. The variable domain in full, completed from reference TRBV28 and TRBJ2-4, reads DVKVTQSSRYLVKRTGEKVFLECVQDMDHENMFWYRQDPGLGLRLIYFSYDVKMKEKGDIPEGYSVSREKKERFSLILESASTNQTSMYLCASTPGATKNIQYFGAGTRLSVL.